These T cell receptor beta chains were read from a single sample in a study of radiotherapy plus CTLA-4 blockade in lung cancer. Produced via immunoSEQ multiplex PCR; TCRdb's table is partial and in-frame only. This sample has more than 40,000 clones, with roughly two thirds found just once. The sample was peripheral blood, taken from a patient treated with radiotherapy plus ipilimumab. These receptors all come from a human donor with non-small cell lung cancer who had a complete response to radiotherapy plus ipilimumab. The CDR3 runs from the conserved cysteine through the conserved F or W. D genes are given only for firm matches. Not all rows give a size; the values are once, few, many and, for expanded clones, a class.

size: NA; V: TRBV6-4; J: TRBJ2-2; D: TRBD2; CDR3: CASSDSPAGAPGELFF; DNA: TGTGCCAGCAGTGACTCTCCAGCGGGAGCGCCCGGGGAGCTGTTTTTT
size: NA; V: TRBV30; J: TRBJ1-5; D: NA; CDR3: CAWSGGLGAGNQPQHF; DNA: TGTGCCTGGAGTGGGGGTCTAGGGGCGGGCAATCAGCCCCAGCATTTT
size: NA; V: TRBV27; J: TRBJ2-1; D: NA; CDR3: CASRSNREGEQFF; DNA: TGTGCCAGCAGATCCAACAGGGAGGGTGAGCAGTTCTTC
size: NA; V: TRBV6-5; J: TRBJ1-5; D: NA; CDR3: CASSLAVGSQHF; DNA: TGTGCCAGCAGCCTAGCTGTGGGGTCCCAGCATTTT
size: NA; V: TRBV5-1; J: TRBJ2-5; D: TRBD2; CDR3: CASSLGASGSQETQYF; DNA: TGCGCCAGCAGCTTGGGGGCTAGCGGTTCTCAAGAGACCCAGTACTTC
size: NA; V: TRBV5-4; J: TRBJ2-3; D: TRBD2; CDR3: CASNLRLAGTSTDTQYF; DNA: TGTGCCAGCAATCTCAGACTAGCGGGGACTAGCACAGATACGCAGTATTTT
size: NA; V: TRBV28; J: TRBJ2-3; D: NA; CDR3: CASSSVWGDGADTQYF; DNA: TGTGCCAGCAGTTCCGTCTGGGGGGATGGAGCAGATACGCAGTATTTT
size: few; V: TRBV19; J: TRBJ2-1; D: NA; CDR3: CASSAGNNEQFF; DNA: TGTGCCAGTAGTGCAGGCAACAATGAGCAGTTCTTC
size: NA; V: TRBV7-9; J: TRBJ1-1; D: NA; CDR3: CASSPIVEAFF; DNA: TGTGCCAGCAGCCCCATTGTTGAAGCTTTCTTT
size: NA; V: TRBV18; J: TRBJ1-2; D: NA; CDR3: CASSPGTRGNYGYTF; DNA: TGTGCCAGCTCACCCGGGACAAGGGGTAACTATGGCTACACCTTC
size: NA; V: TRBV5-1; J: TRBJ2-1; D: TRBD1; CDR3: CASSTQGATTVGEQFF; DNA: TGCGCCAGCAGCACCCAGGGGGCGACGACGGTTGGTGAGCAGTTCTTC
size: NA; V: TRBV19; J: TRBJ2-3; D: NA; CDR3: CASKRGTDTQYF; DNA: TGTGCCAGTAAGAGGGGCACAGATACGCAGTATTTT
size: few; V: TRBV19; J: TRBJ2-2; D: TRBD1; CDR3: CASSITGAAGELFF; DNA: TGTGCCAGTAGTATAACAGGGGCTGCCGGGGAGCTGTTTTTT
size: NA; V: TRBV10-1; J: TRBJ2-3; D: NA; CDR3: CASSGASSGTDTQYF; DNA: TGCGCCAGCAGTGGAGCTTCTAGCGGCACAGATACGCAGTATTTT
size: medium-sized; V: TRBV7-9; J: TRBJ1-6; D: TRBD1; CDR3: CASSSGQGFYNSPLHF; DNA: TGTGCCAGCAGCTCAGGACAGGGGTTTTATAATTCACCCCTCCACTTT
size: NA; V: TRBV10-1; J: TRBJ2-5; D: NA; CDR3: CASGDFVGEQYF; DNA: TGCGCCAGTGGGGACTTCGTGGGGGAGCAGTACTTC
size: NA; V: TRBV4-1; J: TRBJ2-2; D: NA; CDR3: CASSYRAVANTGELFF; DNA: TGCGCCAGCAGCTACAGGGCCGTCGCGAACACCGGGGAGCTGTTTTTT
size: NA; V: TRBV19; J: TRBJ2-3; D: NA; CDR3: CASSTGHYLTDTQYF; DNA: TGTGCCAGTAGTACGGGACACTATCTCACAGATACGCAGTATTTT
size: NA; V: TRBV6-1; J: TRBJ2-5; D: NA; CDR3: CASSGNRVGEETQYF; DNA: TGTGCCAGCAGCGGAAACAGGGTGGGCGAAGAGACCCAGTACTTC
size: NA; V: TRBV28; J: TRBJ2-7; D: TRBD2; CDR3: CAVGEGTSYEQYF; DNA: TGTGCCGTGGGGGAGGGGACGTCCTACGAGCAGTACTTC
size: NA; V: TRBV5-1; J: TRBJ1-5; D: NA; CDR3: CASSLGARVHSNQPQHF; DNA: TGCGCCAGCAGCTTGGGCGCACGGGTCCATAGCAATCAGCCCCAGCATTTT
size: NA; V: TRBV5-1; J: TRBJ2-2; D: NA; CDR3: CASSTGLANTGELFF; DNA: TGCGCCAGCAGCACGGGACTGGCCAACACCGGGGAGCTGTTTTTT
size: NA; V: TRBV7-7; J: TRBJ2-3; D: TRBD2; CDR3: CASSRQLAGVADTQYF; DNA: TGTGCTAGCAGCCGACAACTAGCGGGAGTAGCAGATACGCAGTATTTT
size: NA; V: TRBV6-1; J: TRBJ1-3; D: TRBD1; CDR3: CASSEAGGRQGRNTIYF; DNA: TGTGCCAGCAGTGAAGCGGGGGGACGACAGGGAAGAAACACCATATATTTT
size: NA; V: TRBV5-1; J: TRBJ2-7; D: NA; CDR3: CASSSSRTYEQYF; DNA: TGCGCCAGCAGCTCATCTAGAACTTACGAGCAGTACTTC
size: once; V: TRBV4-3; J: TRBJ1-2; D: TRBD1; CDR3: CASSQDSRQGAAAGYTF; DNA: TGCGCCAGCAGCCAAGATTCGCGGCAGGGGGCGGCGGCTGGCTACACCTTC